These 10 T cell receptor beta chains came from one sample sequenced in a study of post-analysis software for immune sequencing data (dated by TCRdb to the mid-2010s). These receptors' antigens are unknown. The library was built by means of PCR. Sequencing relied on an Illumina HiSeq 2500. Unique molecular identifiers were incorporated into TCR beta cDNA libraries to reduce PCR and sequencing biases. TCRdb reprocessed the public reads (quality trimming at Q25 with fastp, clone calling with MiXCR) and kept in-frame beta chains. Merged by CDR3 protein, the rows form single entries marked with the most common genes and DNA. The sample table holds 600,000 to 750,000 distinct CDR3 sequences, of which over 45% were seen once. The ten largest make up 10% to 12% of the sample. General study outcomes and caveats: Several TRBV segments, including TRBV5-6, TRBV5-1 and TRBV20-1, were significantly more frequent in patients than controls.

Input material: blood. These receptors all stem from a girl aged 2 to 10 with multiple sclerosis.

In this sample, this clonotype turned up a few times. CDR3 in amino acids: CSARDKRGNRGNEQFF. The CDR3 DNA sequence: TGCAGTGCTAGAGATAAAAGGGGGAACAGGGGAAATGAGCAGTTCTTC. V gene TRBV20-1 combines with J gene TRBJ2-1, with TRBD1 matching over 7 bases. V dropped 0 bases and J dropped 7; count of bases not matched to a gene: 12. There are 16 residues in the CDR3. In germline, CDR1 is DFQATT, CDR2 SNEGSKA (reference sequence).

In this sample, this clonotype turned up a few times. This chain's CDR3 is CATSPGLGEAFF. DNA of the CDR3: TGTGCCACCAGCCCAGGGTTAGGGGAGGCTTTCTTT. The J gene is TRBJ1-1, the V gene TRBV24-1; D is perhaps TRBD1 (5 bases). V lost 7 bases and J 11 bases, leaving 16 bases between the germline ends. CDR1 KGHDR and CDR2 SFDVKD come from the germline V gene. The CDR3 spans 12 residues.

The V gene is TRBV24-1, the J gene TRBJ2-5; the match to TRBD1 covers 8 bases. Germline values: CDR1 KGHDR, CDR2 SFDVKD. The CDR3 spans 14 residues. Unmatched junction bases numbered 8, after V lost 7 bases and J lost 5 bases. The CDR3 sequence: CATSRQGSEETQYF. The CDR3 nucleotides read TGTGCCACCAGCCGACAGGGGTCGGAGGAGACCCAGTACTTC.

Details on this clonotype: The junction does not match germline at one end; this may be a read error. The DNA for the CDR3 is TGTGCCGGCAGTCCTCGGCTGGCAGGGCGTCATGGCTACACCTTC. Translation: CAGSPRLAGRHGYTF. The chain recombines TRBV28 with TRBJ1-2; tentatively, D is TRBD1 (5 bases). This CDR3 comprises 15 residues. CDR1 is MDHEN and CDR2 is SYDVKM in the germline V gene.

This sequence joins TRBV29-1 and TRBJ2-5; D gene ambiguous. Per germline, CDR1 SQVTM and CDR2 ANQGSEA. This CDR3 region has 12 residues. The V end was cut by 6 bases, the J end by 5 bases, with 13 bases between. The CDR3 nucleotides are TGCAGCGTCCTGGGCGTAGGGGAGACCCAGTACTTC. Residues: CSVLGVGETQYF. Looking up the rest from reference TRBV29-1 and TRBJ2-5 gives the full variable domain: SAVISQKPSRDICQRGTSLTIQCQVDSQVTMMFWYRQQPGQSLTLIATANQGSEATYESGFVIDKFPISRPNLTFSTLTVSNMSPEDSSIYLCSVLGVGETQYFGPGTRLLVL.

Concerning this clonotype itself: The germline gene is not matched at one end of the junction; a read error may be the cause. The V and J genes are TRBV20-1 and TRBJ2-2; D gene unclear. Germline V CDR1 and CDR2: DFQATT, SNEGSKA (reference sequence). The CDR3 runs 14 residues. CDR3 sequence reads: CSARGAFWAGELFF. CDR3 nucleotides: TGCAGCGCTAGAGGCGCGTTTTGGGCCGGGGAGCTGTTTTTT.

The rearrangement links TRBV12-3 or TRBV12-4 to TRBJ1-2; D perhaps matches TRBD1 (6 bases). The V end lost 5 bases, the J end lost 5 bases, and 18 bases lay between the germline ends. The CDR3 runs 15 residues. The CDR3 DNA follows: TGTGCCAGCAGTCCGCAAGGGGGGAGTACGTATGGCTACACCTTC. Translating it yields CASSPQGGSTYGYTF.

The rearrangement uses TRBV10-3 and TRBJ2-7, with unresolved D. In germline, CDR1 is ENHRY, CDR2 SYGVKD. The CDR3 consists of 14 residues. V was cut by 0 bases and J by 1 base, with 7 bases left in between. Written as DNA, the CDR3 is TGTGCCATCAGTGAGTCGAGACGGTCCTACGAGCAGTACTTC. As protein: CAISESRRSYEQYF.

Here the CDR3 reads CASSLAGGSNIQYF. The CDR3 DNA reads TGTGCCAGCAGTTTAGCAGGGGGCAGTAACATTCAGTACTTC. This chain uses TRBV12-3 or TRBV12-4 with TRBJ2-7; TRBD1 matches at 7 bases. The DNA end lines up better with TRBJ2-4; the J call may be wrong. This CDR3 contains 14 residues.

The V and J genes are TRBV5-1 and TRBJ1-4; D ambiguous. This CDR3 is built from 14 residues. The germline CDR1 and CDR2 sequences are SGHRS and YFSETQ. V lost 4 bases, J lost 8 bases, and 15 bases lay in between. The CDR3 reads CASSRNDGQEKLFF. CDR3 DNA: TGCGCCAGCAGCCGGAACGACGGGCAGGAAAAACTGTTTTTT. Full variable domain (rest looked up from reference TRBV5-1 and TRBJ1-4): KAGVTQTPRYLIKTRGQQVTLSCSPISGHRSVSWYQQTPGQGLQFLFEYFSETQRNKGNFPGRFSGRQFSNSRSEMNVSTLELGDSALYLCASSRNDGQEKLFFGSGTQLSVL.